Following are 31 T cell receptor beta chains from one sample sequenced in a study of regulatory T cells in long-lasting Graves disease. Time point specified: newly diagnosed GD, antithyroid drugs for less than 3 months. The TCR library was made from RNA extracted from PBMCs. CDR3 regions were amplified by Arm-PCR using iRepertoire HTBI primers to build TCR beta libraries. Each CDR3 protein is one row after TCRdb ran MiXCR on the multiplex PCR reads. The table shows 420,000 or so distinct CDR3 sequences, with about a sixth occurring only once. This sample was shared with a second study, whose subject was T cells in Graves' hyperthyroidism and ophthalmopathy.

This sample comprised peripheral blood mononuclear cells (PBMCs), obtained at new diagnosis, from a patient treated with antithyroid drugs. Receptors were obtained from a woman under 30 with Graves disease.

This clonotype occurred many times. The V call is TRBV3-1, the J call TRBJ1-3; D unclear. The ends were cut back, 3 bases at V and 1 base at J, with 1 base in the middle. The CDR3 is made up of 12 amino acids. Per germline, CDR1 LGHDT and CDR2 YNNKEL (reference sequence). Here the CDR3 reads CASSHSGNTIYF. CDR3 DNA sequence: TGTGCCAGCAGCCATTCTGGAAACACCATATATTTT.

This clonotype was detected ten times or more. The chain combines TRBV11-2 with TRBJ1-1; perhaps TRBD1 as D (6 bases). The CDR3 runs to 15 residues. With 5 bases removed from V and 2 bases from J, the gap between germline ends came to 15 bases. The V gene's germline CDR1 is SGHAT and CDR2 FQNNGV. This CDR3 is CASSLTRGKNTEAFF. The CDR3 DNA reads as TGTGCCAGCAGCCTAACCAGGGGCAAAAACACTGAAGCTTTCTTT. The whole variable domain, filled in from reference TRBV11-2 and TRBJ1-1, reads EAGVAQSPRYKIIEKRQSVAFWCNPISGHATLYWYQQILGQGPKLLIQFQNNGVVDDSQLPKDRFSAERLKGVDSTLKIQPAKLEDSAVYLCASSLTRGKNTEAFFGQGTRLTVV.

V and J are TRBV6-2 or TRBV6-3 and TRBJ2-1, with TRBD2 matching 9 bases. Germline trimming cut 5 bases from V and 11 bases from J; bases unmatched to any gene: 22. Looked up from germline, CDR1 is MNHEY and CDR2 is SVGEGT. The CDR3 has 18 residues. The CDR3 reads CASSERVAGVGKSGQQFF. The CDR3, as DNA: TGTGCCAGCAGTGAGAGGGTAGCGGGAGTCGGTAAATCCGGTCAGCAGTTCTTC.

This clonotype was seen repeatedly, ten times or more. The V and J genes are TRBV30 and TRBJ1-1; D not certain. Germline assignment: CDR1 GTSNPN and CDR2 SVGIG (reference sequence). The CDR3 consists of 12 residues. V was clipped by 5 bases and J by 1 base, with 8 bases between them. CDR3 region: CAWGRTNTEAFF. The CDR3 DNA sequence: TGTGCCTGGGGGCGCACGAACACTGAAGCTTTCTTT.

Here the CDR3 DNA reads TGCGCCAGCAGCTTGGTTGCGGGAGGGCCTGTGGAGACCCAGTACTTC. Protein product: CASSLVAGGPVETQYF. The rearrangement joins TRBV5-1 to TRBJ2-5; 9 bases line up with TRBD2. V trimming: 0 bases; J trimming: 5 bases; junction bases outside the gene matches: 8. This CDR3 spans 16 amino acids. Germline CDR1 SGHRS, CDR2 YFSETQ.

The chain uses TRBV5-1 and TRBJ2-7; the match to TRBD2 covers 13 bases. Per the germline V gene, CDR1 is SGHRS and CDR2 is YFSETQ. The V segment lost 1 base and the J segment 3 bases; nucleotides outside the gene matches: 10. This CDR3 is built from 18 residues. The CDR3 protein is CASSLSTSGRGNHYEQYF. The CDR3 nucleotides read TGCGCCAGCAGCTTGAGTACTAGCGGGAGGGGAAATCACTACGAGCAGTACTTC.

This clonotype was observed a few times. The chain is built from TRBV28 and TRBJ2-5; D unresolved. The CDR3 runs to 14 residues. The germline V gene has CDR1 MDHEN and CDR2 SYDVKM. Trimming left V 0 bases short and J 3 bases short, with 8 bases between. CDR3 bases: TGTGCCAGCAGTTTATGGGGCGGCAAAGAGACCCAGTACTTC. Its translation: CASSLWGGKETQYF.

This chain links TRBV29-1 with TRBJ2-7; D call uncertain. With 7 bases removed from V and 2 bases from J, the gap between germline ends came to 15 bases. The germline V gene encodes CDR1 SQVTM and CDR2 ANQGSEA. The CDR3 totals 13 residues. Here the CDR3 DNA reads TGCAGCGCGTCGTCGGCGCCAGCCTACGAGCAGTACTTC. Encoded protein: CSASSAPAYEQYF.

This clonotype was observed a few times. The chain uses TRBV6-4 and TRBJ2-3; D is ambiguous. The germline V gene has CDR1 MRHNA and CDR2 SNTAGT. V lost 8 bases and J 8 bases, leaving 17 bases between the germline ends. The CDR3 runs 13 residues. The CDR3 region has the DNA TGTGCCAGCTATCGTAAGCCTCGCGGTACGCAGTATTTT. This codes for CASYRKPRGTQYF.

In its sample, this clonotype was seen many times. The gene calls are TRBV20-1 and TRBJ1-5; the D is unclear. The CDR3 spans 12 residues. CDR1 and CDR2 from the germline V gene are DFQATT and SNEGSKA (reference sequence). V lost 5 bases to trimming and J lost 6 bases, with 11 bases between them. The CDR3 sequence is CSAARKGQPQHF. The CDR3 region has the DNA TGCAGTGCTGCGCGTAAAGGTCAGCCCCAGCATTTT.

This clonotype was detected only once. The V gene is TRBV12-3 or TRBV12-4, the J gene TRBJ1-1; 9 bases fit TRBD1. This CDR3 contains 14 residues. The V and J ends lost 6 bases and 4 bases, in that order; junction bases with no gene match: 6. CDR3 bases: TGTGCCAGCAGAAAACAGGGGGCCGGCACTGAAGCTTTCTTT. Encoded protein: CASRKQGAGTEAFF.

This clonotype was counted a few times. The junction does not match germline at one end; this may be a read error. The chain's CDR3 is CATSVDRENYGHTF. The DNA for the CDR3 is TGTGCCACCAGTGTGGACAGAGAAAACTATGGCCACACCTTC. V and J are TRBV24-1 and TRBJ1-2; possibly TRBD1 for D (6 bases). This CDR3 contains 14 residues. In germline, CDR1 is KGHDR, CDR2 SFDVKD.

This clonotype occurred many times. CDR3 DNA: TGCAGTGCTTTGTACCCCCCACGGGCTAGCGGGAGGTCCCATGAGCAGTTCTTC. It is translated as CSALYPPRASGRSHEQFF. This chain joins TRBV20-1 and TRBJ2-1; 11 nucleotides match TRBD2. The V gene's germline CDR1 is DFQATT and CDR2 SNEGSKA (reference sequence). This CDR3 has 18 residues. V gave up 5 bases and J gave up 8 bases; unmatched junction bases: 20.

This clonotype turned up a few times. The chain is built from TRBV29-1 and TRBJ1-4; 10 bases align to TRBD1. The CDR3 contains 16 residues. CDR1 is SQVTM, CDR2 ANQGSEA, per germline. The junction had 5 bases not matched to a gene; V was cut back by 4 bases and J by 0 bases. The CDR3 region has the DNA TGCAGCGTTGCGGGGACAGGGGTTGCAACTAATGAAAAACTGTTTTTT. Its protein is CSVAGTGVATNEKLFF.

At least ten counts were recorded for this clonotype. The rearrangement joins TRBV6-2 or TRBV6-3 to TRBJ1-1; tentatively, D is TRBD1 (6 bases). This CDR3 contains 13 residues. The germline V gene encodes CDR1 MNHEY and CDR2 SVGEGT. Trimming stripped 10 bases from V and 0 bases from J, with 12 bases between. CDR3 sequence (DNA): TGTGCCATCAAGGGGGACTTGAACACTGAAGCTTTCTTT. This sequence encodes CAIKGDLNTEAFF.

This clonotype was observed at least ten times. The V and J genes are TRBV6-1 and TRBJ2-7; no clear D. The CDR3 runs to 9 residues. The germline CDR1 and CDR2 sequences are MNHNS and SASEGT. V was cut by 10 bases and J by 5 bases, with 6 bases left in between. CDR3 bases: TGTGCCACCACTAACGAGCAGTACTTC. Translated, it gives CATTNEQYF.

Many counts were recorded for this clonotype. The V and J genes are TRBV13 and TRBJ2-1; D is unresolved. Germline V gene data show CDR1 as PRHDT and CDR2 as FYEKMQ (reference sequence). V was clipped by 5 bases and J by 8 bases, with 19 bases between them. The CDR3 loop spans 15 amino acids. The CDR3 protein is CASSVKGAARDEQFF. CDR3 nucleotides: TGTGCCAGCAGCGTAAAGGGTGCCGCAAGGGATGAGCAGTTCTTC.

This clonotype was detected ten times or more. V is TRBV28 and J is TRBJ2-7; the match to TRBD1 covers 12 bases. Germline-derived CDR1 and CDR2 are MDHEN and SYDVKM. The length of the CDR3 is 14 residues. Trimming cost V 2 bases and J 5 bases; bases outside gene matches: 1. The CDR3 loop reads CASSLGTGGHEQYF. The CDR3 DNA follows: TGTGCCAGCAGTTTAGGGACAGGGGGCCACGAGCAGTACTTC.

The chain links TRBV20-1 to TRBJ1-2, with TRBD1 identical over 7 bases. The CDR3 length is 14 residues. The ends lost 6 bases at V and 4 bases at J; junction bases unmatched: 11. The V gene's germline CDR1 is DFQATT and CDR2 SNEGSKA (reference sequence). The CDR3 spells CSAAGTVTPYGYTF. The CDR3 DNA follows: TGCAGTGCCGCCGGGACAGTCACACCCTATGGCTACACCTTC.

This clonotype showed up many times. V usage is TRBV11-3 and J usage is TRBJ2-1; TRBD2 aligns across 12 bases. Germline V lookup: CDR1 SGHNT, CDR2 YENEEA. The CDR3 totals 16 residues. V was pared by 1 base and J by 5 bases, with 3 bases of the junction left unmatched. CDR3 in DNA: TGTGCCAGCAGCTTAGGTCGACTAGCGGGGGACAATGAGCAGTTCTTC. Translating it yields CASSLGRLAGDNEQFF.

This rearrangement joins TRBV25-1 to TRBJ2-1, with 7 bases identical to TRBD1. The CDR3 loop spans 15 amino acids. J lost 8 bases, V lost 6 bases, and 13 bases had no gene match. Germline CDR1 MGHDK, CDR2 SYGVNS. The CDR3 reads CASSLRQGLRDEQFF. CDR3 nucleotides: TGTGCCAGCAGCTTAAGACAGGGCCTTCGGGATGAGCAGTTCTTC.

The sample holds many counts of this clonotype. The chain has TRBV27 and TRBJ2-3; perhaps D is TRBD1 or TRBD2 (5 bases each). CDR1 is MNHEY and CDR2 is SMNVEV in the germline V gene (reference sequence). CDR3 length: 14 amino acids. Trimming removed 1 base from V and 6 bases from J, with 11 bases in between. Here the CDR3 DNA reads TGTGCCAGCAGTTTATGGGGGAGTTCGGATACGCAGTATTTT. This sequence encodes CASSLWGSSDTQYF.

This clonotype was seen more than once but under ten times. The rearrangement joins TRBV9 to TRBJ2-3; D unresolved. Germline CDR1 SGDLS, CDR2 YYNGEE. The length of the CDR3 is 15 residues. V shed 4 bases and J shed 6 bases, with 18 bases lying between them. The CDR3 DNA reads as TGTGCCAGCAGCCCCACGGTTATTGATTGGGATACGCAGTATTTT. It translates to CASSPTVIDWDTQYF.

This clonotype occurred many times. V usage is TRBV5-1 and J usage is TRBJ1-1; D possibly corresponds to TRBD1 (5 bases). This CDR3 is 15 amino acids long. Trimming cost V 4 bases and J 1 base, with 14 bases left between them. Germline CDR1 and CDR2: SGHRS and YFSETQ. CDR3 sequence: CASSPLGGGNTEAFF. In nucleotides, the CDR3 is TGCGCCAGCAGCCCCTTGGGGGGAGGGAACACTGAAGCTTTCTTT.

This clonotype was picked up many times. The chain recombines TRBV6-2 or TRBV6-3 with TRBJ1-3; D is uncertain. Germline V CDR1 and CDR2: MNHEY, SVGEGT. The CDR3 is 15 amino acids. With 2 bases removed from V and 0 bases from J, the gap between germline ends came to 8 bases. The CDR3 here is CASSYGTASGNTIYF. For the CDR3, the DNA is TGTGCCAGCAGTTACGGAACAGCCTCTGGAAACACCATATATTTT.

This clonotype was seen more than once but under ten times. The chain recombines TRBV6-5 with TRBJ2-5; D unresolved. The CDR3 runs to 13 residues. CDR1 is MNHEY and CDR2 is SVGAGI in the germline V gene. V lost 3 bases and J lost 4, with 9 bases in between. CDR3 sequence reads: CASSYTKGETQYF. The CDR3 DNA reads TGTGCCAGCAGTTATACTAAAGGAGAGACCCAGTACTTC.

This clonotype was seen many times. The J gene is TRBJ2-3, the V gene TRBV11-3; 9 bases align to TRBD1. The CDR3 has 17 amino acids. Unmatched junction bases numbered 6, after V lost 0 bases and J lost 2 bases. Looked up from germline, CDR1 is SGHNT and CDR2 is YENEEA. CDR3 nucleotides: TGTGCCAGCAGCTTAGAAGGGACAGGGCGCCCCACAGATACGCAGTATTTT. Translated, it gives CASSLEGTGRPTDTQYF.

At least ten counts were recorded for this clonotype. The chain carries TRBV6-2 or TRBV6-3 and TRBJ2-5; either TRBD1 or TRBD2 may supply D (5 bases each). With 6 bases removed from V and 1 base from J, the gap between germline ends came to 12 bases. This CDR3 has 14 amino acids. Germline V CDR1 and CDR2: MNHEY, SVGEGT. The CDR3 DNA sequence: TGTGCCAGCAGCCACGGGACGGTCCAAGAGACCCAGTACTTC. The encoded protein is CASSHGTVQETQYF.

This clonotype was detected only a few times. The chain carries TRBV20-1 and TRBJ1-5; no clear D gene. Per germline, CDR1 DFQATT and CDR2 SNEGSKA (reference sequence). Trimming left V 2 bases short and J 5 bases short, with 13 bases between. The CDR3 extends over 14 amino acids. The CDR3 protein is CSARSSGGHQPQHF. In nucleotides, the CDR3 is TGCAGTGCTAGATCTAGCGGCGGGCATCAGCCCCAGCATTTT.

This clonotype showed up many times. J is TRBJ2-7 and V is TRBV7-2; no clear D. The CDR3 sequence is 15 residues long. Germline CDR1 reads SGHTA; CDR2 reads FQGNSA. V shed 4 bases and J shed 2 bases, with 15 bases lying between them. The CDR3 loop is CASSSPRPSPYEQYF. The CDR3 coding sequence is TGTGCCAGCAGCTCCCCCAGGCCCTCGCCCTACGAGCAGTACTTC.

This clonotype was picked up many times. The chain employs TRBV12-3 or TRBV12-4 and TRBJ2-3, with D possibly TRBD1 on 5 matching bases. There are 19 residues in the CDR3. V dropped 8 bases and J dropped 6 bases, with 33 bases sitting between them. The chain's CDR3 is CASVTWGSLTTCSWDTQYF. For the CDR3, the DNA is TGTGCCAGCGTCACCTGGGGCAGTCTGACGACCTGTTCTTGGGATACGCAGTATTTT.